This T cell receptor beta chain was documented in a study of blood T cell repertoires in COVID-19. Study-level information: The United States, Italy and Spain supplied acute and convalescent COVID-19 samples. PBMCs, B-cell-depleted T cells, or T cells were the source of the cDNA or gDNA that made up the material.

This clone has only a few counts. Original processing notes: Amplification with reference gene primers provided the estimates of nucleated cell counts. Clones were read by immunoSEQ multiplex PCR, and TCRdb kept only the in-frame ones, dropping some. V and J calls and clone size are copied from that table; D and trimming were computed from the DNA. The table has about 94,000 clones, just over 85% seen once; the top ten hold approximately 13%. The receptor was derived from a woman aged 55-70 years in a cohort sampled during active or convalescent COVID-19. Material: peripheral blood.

The DNA of the CDR3 is TGTGCCAGCTCACCAGAACAGGGGGGAAGCTATGGCTACACCTTC. Amino acid sequence: CASSPEQGGSYGYTF. The V gene is TRBV18, the J gene TRBJ1-2; TRBD1 aligns across 8 bases. V lost 2 bases and J lost 4; bases outside the gene matches: 6. The CDR3 runs to 15 residues. Germline loops: CDR1 KGHSH, CDR2 LQKENI. The whole variable domain, filled in from reference TRBV18 and TRBJ1-2, reads NAGVMQNPRHLVRRRGQEARLRCSPMKGHSHVYWYRQLPEEGLKFMVYLQKENIIDESGMPKERFSAEFPKEGPSILRIQQVVRGDSAAYFCASSPEQGGSYGYTFGSGTRLTVV.